This T cell receptor (beta chain) was retrieved from a study of post-analysis software for immune sequencing data. Study-wide context: There were relapsing-remitting, secondary progressive and progressive-relapsing multiple sclerosis among the disease courses included.

Study-level points and caveats: With TRBV5-6, TRBV5-1 and TRBV20-1 included, roughly five TRBV segments were more frequent in patients than in controls.

Worth noting for this clonotype: Its antigen is as yet unknown.

Unique molecular identifiers were built into the TCR beta cDNA libraries. TCRdb passed the PCR reads through MiXCR, listing each CDR3 protein once. The sample has 750,000 to 950,000 distinct CDR3 sequences, about half seen once. The ends lost 6 bases at V and 5 bases at J; junction bases unmatched: 9. This CDR3 has 16 residues. The sequencing sample was made of blood. This sequence originates from a girl between 10 and 17 years old with multiple sclerosis. The gene calls are TRBV12-3 or TRBV12-4 and TRBJ2-5, with 13 bases matching TRBD2. CDR3 region: CASSLLAGGLGETQYF. Here the CDR3 DNA reads TGTGCCAGCAGCCTACTAGCGGGAGGGCTAGGGGAGACCCAGTACTTC.